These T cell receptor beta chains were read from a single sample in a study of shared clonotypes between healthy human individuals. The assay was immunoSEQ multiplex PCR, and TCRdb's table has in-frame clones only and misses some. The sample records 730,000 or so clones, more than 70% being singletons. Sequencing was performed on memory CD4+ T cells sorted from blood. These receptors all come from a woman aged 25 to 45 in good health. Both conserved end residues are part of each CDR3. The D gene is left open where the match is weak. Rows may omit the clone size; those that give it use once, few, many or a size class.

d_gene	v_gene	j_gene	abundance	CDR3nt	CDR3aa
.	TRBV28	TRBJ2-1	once	TGTGCCAGCAGTTTATCTCGCTGGGCGGAGAGCTCCTACAATGAGCAGTTCTTC	CASSLSRWAESSYNEQFF
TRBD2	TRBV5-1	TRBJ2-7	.	TGCGCCAGCAGCGGGGGGACTAGCGGGAGCTCAAGTGTCCACGAGCAGTACTTC	CASSGGTSGSSSVHEQYF
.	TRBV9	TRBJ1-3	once	TGTGCCAGCAGCGCACAACCAACCCAAGCATCTGGAAACACCATATATTTT	CASSAQPTQASGNTIYF
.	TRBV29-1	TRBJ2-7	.	TGCAGCGTTACTCAGGACAGCAGTTACGAGCAGTACTTC	CSVTQDSSYEQYF
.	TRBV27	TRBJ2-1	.	TGTGCCAGCAGTACGGGACTTCTCCTTGAGCAGTTCTTC	CASSTGLLLEQFF
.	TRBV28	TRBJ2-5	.	TGTGCCAGTTCTAGTACGGAGACCCAGTACTTC	CASSSTETQYF
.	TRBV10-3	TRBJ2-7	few	TGTGCCATCAGTGACATGAACGCTCGAAGTAACGAGCAGTACTTC	CAISDMNARSNEQYF
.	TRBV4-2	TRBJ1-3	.	TGTGCCAGCAGCCAAGTTGGGTTTGACAGTGCCTGGCGTGGAAACACCATATATTTT	CASSQVGFDSAWRGNTIYF
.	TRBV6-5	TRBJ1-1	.	TGTGCCAGCAGAGGGTGGAACACTGAAGCTTTCTTT	CASRGWNTEAFF
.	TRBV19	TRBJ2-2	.	TGTGCCAGTAGTAGGATTACGGGATGGGACGGGGAGCTGTTTTTT	CASSRITGWDGELFF
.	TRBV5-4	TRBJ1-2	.	TGTGCCAGCAGCTTGGTTTCAAGGACTAACTATGGCTACACCTTC	CASSLVSRTNYGYTF
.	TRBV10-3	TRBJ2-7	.	TGTGCCATCAGGGGACTGGGCGGGCGTTCCTACGAGCAGTACTTC	CAIRGLGGRSYEQYF
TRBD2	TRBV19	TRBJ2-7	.	TGTGCCAGTAATCAGCGGGGACTAGCCTACGAGCAGTACTTC	CASNQRGLAYEQYF
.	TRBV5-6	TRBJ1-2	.	TGTGCCAGCAACCTGAACGACTATGGCTACACCTTC	CASNLNDYGYTF
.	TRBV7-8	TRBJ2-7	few	TGTGCCAGCGGGAGCATTCGTTACGAGCAGTACTTC	CASGSIRYEQYF
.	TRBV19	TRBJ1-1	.	TGTGCCAGTAGTATGTCCCGGGGTGAAGCTTTCTTT	CASSMSRGEAFF
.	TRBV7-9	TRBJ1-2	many	TGTGCCAGCAGCTTAGAAGGAGGGGGTTCCTATGGCTACACCTTC	CASSLEGGGSYGYTF
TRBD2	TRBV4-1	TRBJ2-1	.	TGCGCCAGCAGCCAAAACCCACAACTAGCGGGAGGCCCCGGGGGGTACAATGAGCAGTTCTTC	CASSQNPQLAGGPGGYNEQFF
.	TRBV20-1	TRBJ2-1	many	TGCAGTGCTAGGTCCGATCGACCCCAGTTCTTC	CSARSDRPQFF
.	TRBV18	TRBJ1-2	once	TGTGCCAGCTCCCCCGGAGCTAACTATGGCTACACCTTC	CASSPGANYGYTF
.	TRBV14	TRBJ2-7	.	TGTGCCAGCAGCCCTCTAGACAGGACTTCCTACGAGCAGTACTTC	CASSPLDRTSYEQYF
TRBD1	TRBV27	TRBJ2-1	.	TGTGCCAGCAGGGACAGGGGTTTCGCAGAGCAGTTCTTC	CASRDRGFAEQFF
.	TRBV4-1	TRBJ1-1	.	TGCGCCAGCAGCCGACAGGCTTTGAACACTGAAGCTTTCTTT	CASSRQALNTEAFF
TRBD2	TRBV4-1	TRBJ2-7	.	TGCGCCAGCAGCCTCCAACTAGCGGAGAGCTCCTACGAGCAGTACTTC	CASSLQLAESSYEQYF
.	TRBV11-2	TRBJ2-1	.	TGTGCCAGCAGCTTAGGAGCGGACCAGTACAATGAGCAGTTCTTC	CASSLGADQYNEQFF
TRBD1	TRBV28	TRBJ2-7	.	TGTGCCAGCAGTTCCCGGACAGGGTCTTACGAGCAGTACTTC	CASSSRTGSYEQYF
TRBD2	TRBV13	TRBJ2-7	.	TGTGCCAGCAGCTTAGTCGGGAGGGCCTACGAGCAGTACTTC	CASSLVGRAYEQYF
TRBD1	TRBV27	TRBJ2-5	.	TGTGCCAGCTCCCTGGGACAGGGGGCGTTTGAGACCCAGTACTTC	CASSLGQGAFETQYF
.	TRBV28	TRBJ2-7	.	TGTGCCAGCAGTTTCCTCTACGAGCAGTACTTC	CASSFLYEQYF
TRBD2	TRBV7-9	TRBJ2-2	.	TGTGCCAGCAGCTCCCGAGCGGGAGAGGGCACCGGGGAGCTGTTTTTT	CASSSRAGEGTGELFF
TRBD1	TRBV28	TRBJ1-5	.	TGTGCCAGCAGTTTTAGGGACAGGGTTAATCAGCCCCAGCATTTT	CASSFRDRVNQPQHF
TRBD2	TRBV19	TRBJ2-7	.	TGTGCCAGTAGACCAGCGGGAGGTTATCGCGAGCAGTACTTC	CASRPAGGYREQYF
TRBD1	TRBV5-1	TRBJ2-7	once	TGCGCCAGCAGCTCTGGGACAGGGGGCTTAGAGCAGTACTTC	CASSSGTGGLEQYF
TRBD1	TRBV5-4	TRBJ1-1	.	TGTGCCAGCAGTTATCCGGGACAGGGAATACGGACTGAAGCTTTCTTT	CASSYPGQGIRTEAFF
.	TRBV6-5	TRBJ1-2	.	TGTGCCAGCAGTTCTTGGGGGAACTATGGCTACACCTTC	CASSSWGNYGYTF
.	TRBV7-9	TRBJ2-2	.	TGTGCCAGCAATTTACGGCCCGGGGAGCTGTTTTTT	CASNLRPGELFF
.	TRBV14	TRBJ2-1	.	TGTGCCAGCAGCCGGGGGACCTACAATGAGCAGTTCTTC	CASSRGTYNEQFF
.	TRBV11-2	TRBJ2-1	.	TGTGCCAGCAGAACTAATCATGAGCAGTTCTTC	CASRTNHEQFF
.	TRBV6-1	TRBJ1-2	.	TGTGCCAGCACTGGTGGACAAGGACCTTATGGCTACACCTTC	CASTGGQGPYGYTF
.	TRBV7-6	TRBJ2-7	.	TGTGCCAGCAGCGGGTGGCAGGGTTACGAGCAGTACTTC	CASSGWQGYEQYF
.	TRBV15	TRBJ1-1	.	TGTGCCACCAGCAAAGGAAAATCTGAAGCTTTCTTT	CATSKGKSEAFF
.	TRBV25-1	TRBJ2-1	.	TGTGCCAGCAGTGAACCCTATAGGGAGGTGGACAATGAGCAGTTCTTC	CASSEPYREVDNEQFF
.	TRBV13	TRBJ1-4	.	TGTGCCAGCAGCTTTGGTAGGGGAAAACTGTTTTTT	CASSFGRGKLFF
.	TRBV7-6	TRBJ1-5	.	TGTGCCAGCAGCTTACAGGTGAATCAGCCCCAGCATTTT	CASSLQVNQPQHF
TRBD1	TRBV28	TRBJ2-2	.	TGTGCCAGCAGCCTCTCCTTCTGGAGGACAGGGGTTACCGGGGAGCTGTTTTTT	CASSLSFWRTGVTGELFF
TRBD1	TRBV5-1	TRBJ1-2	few	TGCGCCAGCAGCTTGGGGACAGGGATAAACTATGGCTACACCTTC	CASSLGTGINYGYTF
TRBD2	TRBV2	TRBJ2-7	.	TGTGCCAGCAGTGAACTGGCTAGCGGGGGCTCCTACGAGCAGTACTTC	CASSELASGGSYEQYF
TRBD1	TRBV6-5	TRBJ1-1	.	TGTGCCAGCAGTAATGGACAGGGAGTCACTGAAGCTTTCTTT	CASSNGQGVTEAFF
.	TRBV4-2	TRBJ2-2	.	TGTGCCAGCAGCAACGCACAGTACACCGGGGAGCTGTTTTTT	CASSNAQYTGELFF
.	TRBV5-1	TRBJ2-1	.	TGCGCCAGCAGCTTCCGGGGCGAGAGGGGGAATGAGCAGTTCTTC	CASSFRGERGNEQFF
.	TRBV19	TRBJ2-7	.	TGTGCCAGTAGTTCAACGGCCAGCTCCTACGAGCAGTACTTC	CASSSTASSYEQYF
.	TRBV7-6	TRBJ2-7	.	TGTGCCAGCAGCTTAGTGGGAGGGGGCGAGCAGTACTTC	CASSLVGGGEQYF
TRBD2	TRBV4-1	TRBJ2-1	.	TGCGCCAGCAGCCGGAGACTAGCGGGAGCAGGCTCCTACAATGAGCAGTTCTTC	CASSRRLAGAGSYNEQFF
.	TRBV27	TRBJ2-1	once	TGTGCCAGCAGTTCTCTAAGCTCAAACAATGAGCAGTTCTTC	CASSSLSSNNEQFF
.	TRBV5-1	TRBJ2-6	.	TGCGCCAGCAGCTTGGGACGTTTACCATTCTCTGGGGCCAACGTCCTGACTTTC	CASSLGRLPFSGANVLTF